Detailed here is one T cell receptor (beta chain). The table lists this clone with a count of one. The target of this receptor is not known. Base-call qualities are not available, and no considerably larger clone is one nucleotide away. The CDR3 holds 14 amino acids from the cysteine to the phenylalanine. Solely the CDR3 DNA is kept, with 42 bases framed from the first base. CDR1 and CDR2 were assigned from the germline V gene as MDHEN and SYDVKM. Trimming at the junction amounts to 1 base on V and 10 bases on J, and the germline ends lie 16 bases apart. The data were obtained in a study of blood T cell repertoires in COVID-19 (dated by TCRdb to the early 2020s). With regard to the full study: Collaborator samples came from the United States, Italy and Spain and covered acute and convalescent phases of COVID-19. The material from the prospective study consisted of cDNA or gDNA derived from T cells, B-cell-depleted T cells, or PBMCs. The dataset comprised deeply sampled blood TCRbeta repertoires from subjects exposed to, actively infected with, or recovered from COVID-19. The repertoires were released in a freely available public database meant as a resource for research on the immune response to SARS-CoV-2. The samples were drawn from two sources: the first 160 participants of the ongoing ImmuneRACE study, and some 1,300 subjects contributed by 6 global collaborators. Sample metadata almost always included a de-identified subject ID, COVID-19 status, age in years and sex. Where available, HLA class I and class II types were obtained from metadata supplied by the sample provider rather than from assay-based typing. The full study reports these points: The quantity of clinical and demographic metadata differed by source and by participant and was supplied without curation.

In the prospective study, participants were roughly 18 to 90 years old, resided in 24 geographic areas of the United States, and were enrolled through a virtual design. Cohort assignment in the prospective study relied on participant-reported clinical history from a screening survey and a study questionnaire. ImmuneRACE Cohort 3 recovered participants were defined by two consecutive negative NP/OP PCR tests, healthcare professional clearance, or symptom resolution. In the prospective study, mobile phlebotomists collected whole blood, serum and a nasopharyngeal or oropharyngeal swab from each participant. Prospective study participants could optionally give additional blood draws and questionnaires over a 2-month period. Blood samples from the prospective study were shipped frozen or at room temperature prior to DNA extraction. The immunoSEQ Assay, a bias-controlled multiplex PCR, was used to amplify TCRbeta CDR3 regions from genomic DNA. As for the original processing: The number of nucleated cells in each sample was estimated by amplification of reference gene primers within the assay. Sequence reads were collapsed and filtered to measure the absolute abundance of every unique TCRbeta CDR3 rearrangement. For each sample, productive Simpson clonality was calculated by taking the square root of Simpson's diversity index across productive rearrangements. The table was pulled from immuneACCESS by TCRdb, which kept in-frame rearrangements only. Such tables lose some clones; where checked, under half of the loss comes from unresolved V genes, and the rest has no known cause. V, J and clone size derive from that table, while D and trimming were established from the DNA sequence. Within this sample are fewer than 400,000 clones, with roughly 86% of them counted one time only. The ten biggest clones cover 1.5% to 2% of the sample.

This receptor chain uses TRBV28 and TRBJ1-1, with TRBD1 tentatively as D gene (6 bases match). This clonotype was sampled from a woman in her 30s who had recovered from COVID-19. The sequenced material came from PBMCs or T cells enriched from blood (not recorded which). In nucleotides, the sequence is TGTGCCAGCAGTTTATCCCCACAGGGATTGGGAGCTTTCTTT. It encodes CASSLSPQGLGAFF. Joined to the reference TRBV28 and TRBJ1-1 proteins, this CDR3 gives the full variable domain: DVKVTQSSRYLVKRTGEKVFLECVQDMDHENMFWYRQDPGLGLRLIYFSYDVKMKEKGDIPEGYSVSREKKERFSLILESASTNQTSMYLCASSLSPQGLGAFFGQGTRLTVV.